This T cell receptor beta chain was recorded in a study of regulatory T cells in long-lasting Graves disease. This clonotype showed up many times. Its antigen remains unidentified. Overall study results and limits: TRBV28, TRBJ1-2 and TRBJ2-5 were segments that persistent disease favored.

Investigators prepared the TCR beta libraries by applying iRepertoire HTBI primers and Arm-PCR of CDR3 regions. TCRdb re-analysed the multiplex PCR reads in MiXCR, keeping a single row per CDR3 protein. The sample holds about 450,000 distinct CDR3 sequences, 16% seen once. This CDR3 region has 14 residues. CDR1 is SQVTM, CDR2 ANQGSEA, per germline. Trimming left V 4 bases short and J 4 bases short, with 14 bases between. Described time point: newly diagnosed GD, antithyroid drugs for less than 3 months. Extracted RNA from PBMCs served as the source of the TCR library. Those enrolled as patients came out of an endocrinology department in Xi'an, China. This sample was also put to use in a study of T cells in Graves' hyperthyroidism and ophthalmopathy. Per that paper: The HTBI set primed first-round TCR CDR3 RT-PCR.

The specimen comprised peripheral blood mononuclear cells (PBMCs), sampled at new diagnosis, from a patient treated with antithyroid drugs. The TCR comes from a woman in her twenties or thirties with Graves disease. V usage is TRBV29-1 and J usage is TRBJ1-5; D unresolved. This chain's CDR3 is CSVVVDGVNQPQHF. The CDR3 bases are TGCAGCGTTGTGGTAGATGGGGTGAATCAGCCCCAGCATTTT.